This T cell receptor beta chain was captured by sequencing in a study of shared clonotypes between healthy human individuals. General observations from the study: Clonotypes shared by all four sorted-subset donors had higher generation probabilities than non-shared clonotypes. Rarefaction exposed incomplete sorted-subset sequencing despite large depth.

Trimming pared 5 bases from V and 0 bases from J, leaving 10 bases between. The CDR3 is made up of 14 amino acids. Germline V gives CDR1 SGHVS, CDR2 FQNEAQ. Data came from immunoSEQ multiplex PCR; TCRdb stores just in-frame clones and leaves some out. The table includes 950,000 to 1,100,000 clones, approximately 70% detected once. This clone was seen only a few times. The antigen remains undetermined. The sample taken for sequencing was memory CD4+ T cells sorted from blood. The subset denotes: CD45RA-negative fraction. The origin of this receptor is a man aged 18 to 30 in good health. J is TRBJ1-2 and V is TRBV7-8; D is uncertain. This CDR3 reads CASSPTASNYGYTF. The CDR3 DNA sequence: TGTGCCAGCAGCCCTACAGCATCTAACTATGGCTACACCTTC.